The T cell receptor (beta chain) under discussion was sequenced for a study of vaccination and CD4 T cells after COVID-19. At the level of the study: There were two doses of either BNT162b2 or mRNA-1273 vaccine given to participants.

As concerns this clonotype: Its antigen is not identified.

Noted treatment: 10-day PBMC culture with coronavirus spike peptide pools or control peptides (ViraFEST assay). Sequencing of cultured CD4+ T cell DNA used the Oncomine TCR Beta short-read assay. TCRdb re-called the PCR reads through MiXCR, storing one row per CDR3 protein. The table shows some 3,200 distinct CDR3 sequences, with around 76% occurring only once. CDR1 and CDR2 (germline): SNHLY, FYNNEI. The V gene end was trimmed by 6 bases and the J gene end by 7 bases; junction bases not matched to a gene: 6. The CDR3 sequence is 13 residues long. The sequence derives from a human donor who had recovered from COVID-19. This sequence joins TRBV2 and TRBJ1-5; TRBD1 matches 7 bases. Material for sequencing was CD4+ T cells from blood, cultured in vitro. CDR3 in amino acids: CASSALGQQPQHF. DNA for the CDR3: TGTGCCAGCAGCGCCCTGGGACAGCAGCCCCAGCATTTT.